The text below deals with one T cell receptor beta chain. The antigen remains undetermined. The CDR3 consists of 14 residues. Germline CDR1 is SNHLY and CDR2 is FYNNEI. With 6 bases clipped from V and 3 bases from J, the junction kept 8 bases outside the gene matches. The data originate from a study of T-cell reconstitution after alpha-beta-depleted transplantation in children. Whole-study findings and limits: The origin of alpha-beta T cells about two months after transplant was reportedly several hundred expanded graft clones. Newly generated T cells supplied most T-cell counts and diversity one year post-transplant.

TCRbeta library preparation incorporated unique molecular identifiers. TCRdb independently ran MiXCR on the PCR reads; one entry per CDR3 protein. Of approximately 1,000,000 distinct CDR3 sequences in the sample, about 26% were seen once. The chain has TRBV2 and TRBJ2-7; 7 positions agree with TRBD2. The sequence was obtained from a boy under two years old who had a stem cell transplant for SCID, so the T cells may come from the graft donor. The sequencing used PBMCs, mostly from graft donor cells, collected 360 days after TCRalphabeta/CD19-depleted stem cell transplant. CDR3 in amino acids: CASSGEGMHYEQYF. The CDR3 region has the DNA TGTGCCAGCAGCGGGGAGGGTATGCACTACGAGCAGTACTTC.